This T cell receptor (beta chain) was identified in a study of blood T cell repertoires in COVID-19. Authors' analysis steps: Scientists estimated how many nucleated cells there were by amplifying reference gene primers. Sequencing was performed with immunoSEQ multiplex PCR; in TCRdb, only in-frame clones are kept and a portion is missing. V and J calls and clone size are given by that table; D and trimming were obtained from the DNA. The repertoire holds fewer than 500,000 clones, with around nine tenths as singletons. All enrollees were roughly 18 to 95 years old and from approximately 25 US areas. The TCR sequence derives from a woman aged 18-29 years with acute COVID-19. Sequenced material: PBMCs or T cells enriched from blood (not recorded which).

The DNA of the CDR3 is TGTGCCAGCACTGGGAGAACGGCTGGAAACACCATATATTTT. This translates into CASTGRTAGNTIYF. The chain recombines TRBV2 with TRBJ1-3, with unresolved D. Germline-derived CDR1 and CDR2 are SNHLY and FYNNEI. Trimming pared 7 bases from V and 2 bases from J, leaving 12 bases between. The CDR3 totals 14 residues.